This TCR beta chain emerged from a study of T cell responses to AZD1222 COVID-19 vaccine. This table comes from immunoSEQ multiplex PCR, and its TCRdb copy is limited to in-frame clones, with some not included. This table holds 95,000 to 150,000 clones, roughly nine tenths found once. The material was peripheral blood, obtained on day 0 of AZD1222 vaccination. The receptor's source is an adult in good health.

The CDR3 reads CASSPLVGGYEQYF. CDR3 DNA: TGTGCCAGCAGTCCATTGGTGGGGGGCTACGAGCAGTACTTC. The chain combines TRBV2 with TRBJ2-7, with a tentative D call TRBD2 (6 bases). The germline CDR1 and CDR2 sequences are SNHLY and FYNNEI. Trimming pared 5 bases from V and 3 bases from J, leaving 14 bases between. The CDR3 totals 14 residues.